This TCR beta chain was retrieved from a study of control samples from healthy donors and cancer patients. The CDR3 extends over 14 amino acids. Germline CDR1 and CDR2: SGHNT and YYREEE (reference sequence). Trimming cost V 3 bases and J 8 bases; bases outside gene matches: 9. Assay: immunoSEQ multiplex PCR; the TCRdb copy retains only in-frame clones and omits some. The sample consists of approximately 51,000 clones, roughly 80% of them appearing once. V usage is TRBV5-4 and J usage is TRBJ1-2; 8 positions match TRBD1. Sequenced sample: blood. The TCR comes from a man aged 70 or older in good health. The CDR3 nucleotides read TGTGCCAGCAGCTCGATCACAGGGGGTAGCGGCTACACCTTC. Its translation is CASSSITGGSGYTF.